This entry lists 10 T cell receptor beta chains sequenced from one sample in a study of T cells in localized non-small cell lung cancer. The repertoire was sequenced with immunoSEQ multiplex PCR; TCRdb's copy has only in-frame clones and lacks some. The table includes over 45,000 clones, 80% to 90% detected once. The sample here was peripheral blood, taken before any cancer treatment. Receptors were obtained from a man aged 35 to 70 with stage I squamous cell lung carcinoma.

This clone has only a few counts. This sequence joins TRBV2 and TRBJ1-4; 8 positions agree with TRBD1. Germline V lookup: CDR1 SNHLY, CDR2 FYNNEI. The CDR3 has 13 amino acids. Unmatched junction bases numbered 5, after V lost 7 bases and J lost 7 bases. CDR3 in amino acids: CASTGQGSEKLFF. The CDR3 DNA follows: TGTGCCAGCACAGGACAGGGAAGTGAAAAACTGTTTTTT.

The V and J genes are TRBV10-2 and TRBJ2-7; 8 bases agree with TRBD1. Germline CDR1 WSHSY, CDR2 SAAADI. This CDR3 has 18 residues. J was trimmed by 5 bases and V by 4 bases; bases with no gene match: 19. This CDR3 reads CASSGTGKGFGYSDEQYF. For the CDR3, the DNA is TGCGCCAGCAGTGGGACAGGGAAAGGATTTGGGTATTCCGACGAGCAGTACTTC.

V is TRBV28 and J is TRBJ2-2, with D hard to call. This CDR3 has 15 amino acids. Trimming stripped 2 bases from V and 5 bases from J, with 12 bases between. CDR1 and CDR2 from the germline V gene are MDHEN and SYDVKM. CDR3 sequence reads: CASSLNPTFTGELFF. CDR3 coding DNA: TGTGCCAGCAGTTTAAACCCGACTTTTACCGGGGAGCTGTTTTTT.

This chain uses TRBV28 with TRBJ2-2, with D possibly being TRBD1 (7 bases). V was clipped by 5 bases and J by 6 bases, with 16 bases between them. CDR3 length: 15 residues. Germline V CDR1 and CDR2: MDHEN, SYDVKM. Here the CDR3 DNA reads TGTGCCAGCAGTCCAGGGGGGTGGGTGCCCGGGGAGCTGTTTTTT. This sequence encodes CASSPGGWVPGELFF.

The chain has TRBV7-2 and TRBJ2-7, with D perhaps assigned TRBD1 or TRBD2 (5 bases each). The V gene lost 5 bases and the J gene lost 5 bases, with 10 bases spanning the gap. The CDR3 runs to 12 residues. Germline V gene lookup returns CDR1 SGHTA and CDR2 FQGNSA. This CDR3 reads CASSLSGHEQYF. The CDR3 nucleotides read TGTGCCAGCAGCCTGTCGGGGCACGAGCAGTACTTC.

The V gene is TRBV25-1, the J gene TRBJ2-7; D is possibly TRBD1 or TRBD2 (5 bases each). V lost 1 base and J 2 bases, leaving 12 bases between the germline ends. Germline lookup yields CDR1 MGHDK and CDR2 SYGVNS. The CDR3 runs to 15 residues. CDR3 amino acids: CASSESGQGTYEQYF. The CDR3 bases are TGTGCCAGCAGTGAATCGGGGCAGGGAACCTACGAGCAGTACTTC.

The V and J genes are TRBV10-2 and TRBJ2-5; D remains ambiguous. CDR3 length equals 13 residues. The V and J ends lost 5 bases and 0 bases respectively, with 7 bases between them. Per the germline V gene, CDR1 is WSHSY and CDR2 is SAAADI. CDR3 coding DNA: TGCGCCAGCAGTAATGAGTACCAAGAGACCCAGTACTTC. Amino acid sequence: CASSNEYQETQYF.

CDR3 residues: CAWKADGYGYTF. For the CDR3, the DNA is TGTGCCTGGAAAGCAGACGGCTATGGCTACACCTTC. The chain employs TRBV30 and TRBJ1-2; D remains unclear. The CDR3 contains 12 residues. Germline CDR1 GTSNPN, CDR2 SVGIG (reference sequence). Trimming shortened V by 4 bases and J by 4 bases, and 10 bases separated the two germline ends.

The rearrangement uses TRBV6-6 and TRBJ2-7; 9 bases map to TRBD1. This CDR3 region has 15 residues. In germline, CDR1 is MNHNY, CDR2 SVGAGI (reference sequence). After removal of 5 bases from V and 5 bases from J, the junction contained 10 bases not matched to a gene. CDR3 coding DNA: TGTGCCAGCAGTGGCCAGACAGGGGGAGGGGACGAGCAGTACTTC. It translates to CASSGQTGGGDEQYF.

The rearrangement uses TRBV6-5 and TRBJ1-1; 9 bases are shared with TRBD1. The CDR3 length is 14 residues. V gave up 6 bases and J gave up 5 bases; unmatched junction bases: 7. Germline lookup yields CDR1 MNHEY and CDR2 SVGAGI. CDR3 loop: CASRKTGGGTEAFF. CDR3 nucleotide sequence: TGTGCCAGCAGGAAAACAGGGGGCGGAACTGAAGCTTTCTTT.